Below are 10 T cell receptor beta chains sequenced from a single sample in a study of shared clonotypes between healthy human individuals. Some clones are missing from TCRdb's copy, which holds only in-frame ones; the method was immunoSEQ multiplex PCR. The sample carries 2 million to 3 million clones, 93% recorded once. Specimen: naive CD4+ T cells from PBMCs. Subset here: CD45RA+ positively selected. These receptor sequences come from a man aged 18 to 29 in good health. Some clones in this sample may be carry-over from other donors' samples.

The chain uses TRBV27 and TRBJ1-6; TRBD1 agrees at 7 bases. The V gene's germline CDR1 is MNHEY and CDR2 SMNVEV (reference sequence). Unmatched junction bases numbered 1, after V lost 6 bases and J lost 2 bases. The CDR3 is 14 residues long. CDR3 sequence: CASRGTAYNSPLHF. The CDR3 bases are TGTGCCAGCAGGGGGACAGCCTATAATTCACCCCTCCACTTT.

The chain couples TRBV7-2 to TRBJ1-3; D not resolved. Per the germline V gene, CDR1 is SGHTA and CDR2 is FQGNSA. This CDR3 is 13 amino acids long. V was shortened by 5 bases and J by 0 bases, with 5 bases between the two germline ends. The CDR3 region has the DNA TGTGCCAGCAGCCAGACCTCTGGAAACACCATATATTTT. This gives the protein CASSQTSGNTIYF.

This chain connects TRBV30 to TRBJ2-4; D unclear. Trimming left V 2 bases short and J 2 bases short, with 10 bases between. Germline CDR1 GTSNPN, CDR2 SVGIG (reference sequence). This CDR3 is 14 amino acids long. CDR3 sequence: CAWSSYPTKNIQYF. CDR3 sequence (DNA): TGTGCCTGGAGTAGTTACCCAACCAAAAACATTCAGTACTTC.

V and J are TRBV25-1 and TRBJ1-4, with D hard to call. The ends were cut back, 6 bases at V and 1 base at J, with 9 bases in the middle. The CDR3 runs 14 residues. CDR1 MGHDK and CDR2 SYGVNS come from the germline V gene. The CDR3 is CASRDDRTNEKLFF. The CDR3 nucleotides read TGTGCCAGCAGGGATGATAGAACTAATGAAAAACTGTTTTTT. Complete variable domain (other parts from reference TRBV25-1 and TRBJ1-4): EADIYQTPRYLVIGTGKKITLECSQTMGHDKMYWYQQDPGMELHLIHYSYGVNSTEKGDLSSESTVSRIRTEHFPLTLESARPSHTSQYLCASRDDRTNEKLFFGSGTQLSVL.

The chain uses TRBV5-1 and TRBJ2-7; tentatively, D is TRBD2 (6 bases). The CDR3 is 15 amino acids. Per the germline V gene, CDR1 is SGHRS and CDR2 is YFSETQ. The V end was cut by 4 bases, the J end by 5 bases, with 19 bases between. The CDR3: CASSPPSSAANEQYF. The CDR3, as DNA: TGCGCCAGCAGCCCCCCGTCTAGCGCGGCAAACGAGCAGTACTTC.

The CDR3 is CASSLLPVNTEAFF. CDR3 DNA sequence: TGTGCCAGCAGCTTGCTTCCGGTGAACACTGAAGCTTTCTTT. V is TRBV5-6 and J is TRBJ1-1; D uncertain. The CDR3 runs to 14 residues. CDR1 and CDR2 from the germline V gene are SGHDT and YYEEEE. The V and J ends lost 1 base and 0 bases respectively, with 7 bases between them.

The V gene is TRBV11-2, the J gene TRBJ2-2; unclear D gene. Trimming pared 3 bases from V and 7 bases from J, leaving 9 bases between. Looked up from germline, CDR1 is SGHAT and CDR2 is FQNNGV. This CDR3 comprises 13 residues. DNA for the CDR3: TGTGCCAGCAGCTTCTTCGGCGACGGGGAGCTGTTTTTT. It translates to CASSFFGDGELFF.

The CDR3 is CASSLEGRLNEQYF. The CDR3 nucleotides read TGTGCCAGCAGCTTAGAGGGGAGGTTGAACGAGCAGTACTTC. This chain links TRBV7-2 with TRBJ2-7; weak D call: TRBD2 (6 bases). Germline CDR1 SGHTA, CDR2 FQGNSA. This CDR3 comprises 14 residues. The ends were cut back, 1 base at V and 5 bases at J, with 12 bases in the middle. The full variable domain, in which reference TRBV7-2 and TRBJ2-7 provide the parts outside the CDR3, is GAGVSQSPSNKVTEKGKDVELRCDPISGHTALYWYRQSLGQGLEFLIYFQGNSAPDKSGLPSDRFSAERTGGSVSTLTIQRTQQEDSAVYLCASSLEGRLNEQYFGPGTRLTVT.

The chain has TRBV6-1 and TRBJ2-1; D remains unclear. Germline V CDR1 and CDR2: MNHNS, SASEGT. Trimming took off 7 bases at V and 5 bases at J, with 9 bases between the two ends. The CDR3 has 12 residues. Here the CDR3 DNA reads TGTGCCAGCACTCGGCTCAACAATGAGCAGTTCTTC. Amino acids: CASTRLNNEQFF.

This clone occurred once. The V gene is TRBV12-2, the J gene TRBJ2-7; the D call in the table, TRBD1, was not verified against the DNA. TRBV12-2 is labeled a pseudogene. This CDR3 spans 13 amino acids. The chain's CDR3 is CASRLLRQYEQYF. The CDR3 nucleotides are TGTGCAAGTCGCTTATTAAGACAGTACGAGCAGTACTTC.